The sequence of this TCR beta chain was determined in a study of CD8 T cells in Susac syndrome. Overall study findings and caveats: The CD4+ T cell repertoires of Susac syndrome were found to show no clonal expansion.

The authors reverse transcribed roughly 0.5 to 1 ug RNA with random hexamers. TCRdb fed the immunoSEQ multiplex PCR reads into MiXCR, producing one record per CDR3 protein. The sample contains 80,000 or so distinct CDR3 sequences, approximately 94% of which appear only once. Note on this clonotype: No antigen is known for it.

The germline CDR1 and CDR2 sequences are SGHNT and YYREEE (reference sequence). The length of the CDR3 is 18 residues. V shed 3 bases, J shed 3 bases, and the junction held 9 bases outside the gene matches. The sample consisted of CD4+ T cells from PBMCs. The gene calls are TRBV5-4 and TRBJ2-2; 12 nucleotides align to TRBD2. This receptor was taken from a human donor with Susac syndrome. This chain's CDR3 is CASSSPLGLAGHTGELFF. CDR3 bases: TGTGCCAGCAGCTCGCCCCTAGGACTAGCGGGGCACACCGGGGAGCTGTTTTTT. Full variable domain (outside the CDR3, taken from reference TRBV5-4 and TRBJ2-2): ETGVTQSPTHLIKTRGQQVTLRCSSQSGHNTVSWYQQALGQGPQFIFQYYREEENGRGNFPPRFSGLQFPNYSSELNVNALELDDSALYLCASSSPLGLAGHTGELFFGEGSRLTVL.